These T cell receptor beta chains were read from a single sample in a study of identical twins. TCRdb reprocessed the 5' RACE reads with MiXCR, giving one entry per CDR3 protein. The repertoire has 650,000 to 800,000 distinct CDR3 sequences, around 8.6% of them found once; the top ten carry around 0.95%. The sample was also reused in another study, on yellow fever vaccine responses in identical twins.

Sequences were obtained from PBMCs. These receptors were taken from a woman aged 18-30 years in good health. Each CDR3 is given with its conserved first and last residue. Each record gives: clone size, D gene, V gene, J gene, CDR3 protein, CDR3 DNA. D genes are given only for firm matches. Part of the rows lack a size; the others show once, few, many or a class for expanded clones.

clone_size: .; d_call: TRBD2; v_call: TRBV20-1; j_call: TRBJ2-5; cdr3_aa: CSARSWGGSQETQYF; cdr3_nt: TGCAGTGCTCGATCTTGGGGCGGGAGCCAAGAGACCCAGTACTTC
clone_size: .; d_call: TRBD1; v_call: TRBV7-2; j_call: TRBJ2-1; cdr3_aa: CASSFFSGTGVLLFF; cdr3_nt: TGTGCCAGCAGCTTCTTCTCCGGGACAGGAGTTCTCCTGTTCTTC
clone_size: few; d_call: .; v_call: TRBV20-1; j_call: TRBJ2-7; cdr3_aa: CSAWDNSEQYF; cdr3_nt: TGCAGTGCGTGGGACAACTCCGAGCAGTACTTC
clone_size: .; d_call: .; v_call: TRBV3-1; j_call: TRBJ2-3; cdr3_aa: CACSQKFPPDTQYF; cdr3_nt: TGTGCCTGCAGCCAAAAGTTTCCCCCAGATACGCAGTATTTT
clone_size: many; d_call: .; v_call: TRBV6-5; j_call: TRBJ2-1; cdr3_aa: CASSYSELDGHNEQFF; cdr3_nt: TGTGCCAGCAGTTACTCAGAACTAGATGGTCACAATGAGCAGTTCTTC
clone_size: few; d_call: TRBD1; v_call: TRBV20-1; j_call: TRBJ2-7; cdr3_aa: CSARAFDRGTSYEQYF; cdr3_nt: TGCAGTGCTAGAGCCTTCGACAGGGGGACTTCTTACGAGCAGTACTTC
clone_size: few; d_call: .; v_call: TRBV27; j_call: TRBJ2-2; cdr3_aa: CASSLPGGYPGELFF; cdr3_nt: TGTGCCAGCAGCCTACCCGGGGGTTATCCCGGGGAGCTGTTTTTT
clone_size: few; d_call: .; v_call: TRBV20-1; j_call: TRBJ2-1; cdr3_aa: CSARFSRGGEQFF; cdr3_nt: TGCAGTGCTAGATTCAGCAGAGGTGGTGAGCAGTTCTTC
clone_size: .; d_call: .; v_call: TRBV28; j_call: TRBJ2-7; cdr3_aa: CASSTRDSANYEQYF; cdr3_nt: TGTGCCAGCAGCACCCGGGACTCGGCCAACTACGAGCAGTACTTC
clone_size: .; d_call: .; v_call: TRBV6-2/TRBV6-3; j_call: TRBJ1-1; cdr3_aa: CASSYGRMTEAFF; cdr3_nt: TGTGCCAGCAGTTACGGGAGGATGACTGAAGCTTTCTTT
clone_size: .; d_call: TRBD2; v_call: TRBV15; j_call: TRBJ2-7; cdr3_aa: CATSRGFGGSYEQYF; cdr3_nt: TGTGCCACCAGCAGAGGTTTTGGCGGGAGCTACGAGCAGTACTTC
clone_size: .; d_call: .; v_call: TRBV9; j_call: TRBJ1-2; cdr3_aa: CASSVEGWGSSYGYTF; cdr3_nt: TGTGCCAGCAGCGTAGAAGGCTGGGGGTCCTCCTATGGCTACACCTTC
clone_size: .; d_call: .; v_call: TRBV6-5; j_call: TRBJ2-5; cdr3_aa: CASSYQSAQETQYF; cdr3_nt: TGTGCCAGCAGTTATCAGTCAGCTCAAGAGACCCAGTACTTC
clone_size: .; d_call: .; v_call: TRBV4-3; j_call: TRBJ2-5; cdr3_aa: CASSQDQEKTQYF; cdr3_nt: TGCGCCAGCAGCCAAGATCAGGAAAAGACCCAGTACTTC
clone_size: .; d_call: .; v_call: TRBV5-1; j_call: TRBJ2-3; cdr3_aa: CASSYRTADTQYF; cdr3_nt: TGCGCCAGCAGCTACCGGACGGCGGATACGCAGTATTTT
clone_size: .; d_call: TRBD2; v_call: TRBV20-1; j_call: TRBJ2-2; cdr3_aa: CSARDPTTSGTWELFF; cdr3_nt: TGCAGTGCTAGAGATCCCACGACTAGCGGGACCTGGGAGCTGTTTTTT
clone_size: .; d_call: .; v_call: TRBV10-3; j_call: TRBJ2-4; cdr3_aa: CAISESAGGNIQYF; cdr3_nt: TGTGCCATCAGTGAGTCGGCCGGCGGGAACATTCAGTACTTC
clone_size: few; d_call: .; v_call: TRBV7-2; j_call: TRBJ2-7; cdr3_aa: CASSLALGRSSYEQYF; cdr3_nt: TGTGCCAGCAGCTTAGCCCTGGGCCGATCTTCCTACGAGCAGTACTTC
clone_size: many; d_call: TRBD1; v_call: TRBV27; j_call: TRBJ2-7; cdr3_aa: CASSHRDRVYEQYF; cdr3_nt: TGTGCCAGCAGTCACCGGGACAGGGTCTACGAGCAGTACTTC
clone_size: many; d_call: TRBD1; v_call: TRBV5-4; j_call: TRBJ1-6; cdr3_aa: CASSIDTGQTNSPLHF; cdr3_nt: TGTGCCAGCAGCATTGACACGGGACAGACCAATTCACCCCTCCACTTT
clone_size: few; d_call: TRBD2; v_call: TRBV6-2/TRBV6-3; j_call: TRBJ2-7; cdr3_aa: CASSLRLSASGNYEQYF; cdr3_nt: TGTGCCAGCAGCTTAAGATTGTCGGCTAGCGGGAACTACGAGCAGTACTTC
clone_size: few; d_call: TRBD1; v_call: TRBV4-3; j_call: TRBJ2-7; cdr3_aa: CASSKDRTSYEQYF; cdr3_nt: TGCGCCAGCAGTAAGGACAGGACGTCCTACGAGCAGTACTTC
clone_size: few; d_call: .; v_call: TRBV12-3/TRBV12-4; j_call: TRBJ2-7; cdr3_aa: CASTPNRYEQYF; cdr3_nt: TGTGCCAGCACCCCGAACCGCTACGAGCAGTACTTC
clone_size: many; d_call: TRBD1; v_call: TRBV3-1; j_call: TRBJ2-7; cdr3_aa: CASSHGQGSYEQYF; cdr3_nt: TGTGCCAGCAGCCATGGACAGGGTTCCTACGAGCAGTACTTC
clone_size: many; d_call: .; v_call: TRBV4-3; j_call: TRBJ2-3; cdr3_aa: CASSPRGAGTDTQYF; cdr3_nt: TGCGCCAGCAGCCCCCGAGGTGCGGGCACAGATACGCAGTATTTT
clone_size: few; d_call: .; v_call: TRBV30; j_call: TRBJ2-1; cdr3_aa: CAWSRDKADEQFF; cdr3_nt: TGTGCCTGGAGCAGGGACAAGGCGGATGAGCAGTTCTTC